These 17 T cell receptor beta chains came from one sample sequenced in a study of shared clonotypes between healthy human individuals. Measured with immunoSEQ multiplex PCR; TCRdb has only the in-frame clones, and not every one. The sample lists roughly 2.2 million clones, roughly 90% occurring once. The sample was naive CD4+ T cells from PBMCs. Subset indicated: CD45RA+ positively selected. These receptors all come from a man in his late teens or twenties in good health. Some clones in this sample may be carry-over from other donors' samples.

The rearrangement links TRBV7-2 to TRBJ2-5; possibly TRBD1 for D (5 bases). CDR1 and CDR2 (germline): SGHTA, FQGNSA. The V and J ends lost 5 bases and 5 bases respectively, with 12 bases between them. The CDR3 has 13 residues. Written as DNA, the CDR3 is TGTGCCAGCAGCCCTCAGAAGGGGGAGACCCAGTACTTC. Its translation: CASSPQKGETQYF.

A note on this clone: Other DNA sequences of this sample code for an identical CDR3. This chain connects TRBV19 to TRBJ2-7; 9 bases match TRBD1. Losses at the gene ends were 4 bases for V and 2 bases for J; bases not matched to a gene: 3. The CDR3 is 14 amino acids. Germline assignment: CDR1 LNHDA and CDR2 SQIVND (reference sequence). CDR3 coding DNA: TGTGCCAGTAGTAGACGACAGGGGGCCTACGAGCAGTACTTC. This codes for CASSRRQGAYEQYF.

The V gene is TRBV6-1, the J gene TRBJ1-2, with a weak D call TRBD1 (5 bases). There are 14 residues in the CDR3. CDR1 MNHNS and CDR2 SASEGT come from the germline V gene. V lost 1 base to trimming and J lost 4 bases, with 10 bases between them. The CDR3 sequence: CASSEVGVGYGYTF. For the CDR3, the DNA is TGTGCCAGCAGTGAAGTGGGGGTTGGCTATGGCTACACCTTC.

This rearrangement joins TRBV6-5 to TRBJ2-3, with 8 bases that match TRBD2. CDR1 and CDR2 from the germline V gene are MNHEY and SVGAGI. CDR3 length: 14 amino acids. Trimming removed 5 bases from V and 6 bases from J; junction bases left unmatched: 7. CDR3 sequence (DNA): TGTGCCAGCAGTCTTAGCGGGGCGGGGGATACGCAGTATTTT. Amino acid sequence: CASSLSGAGDTQYF.

The V and J genes are TRBV2 and TRBJ2-5; a possible D gene is TRBD1 (6 bases). The germline CDR1 and CDR2 sequences are SNHLY and FYNNEI. The CDR3 runs 11 residues. Trimming left V 11 bases short and J 2 bases short, with 9 bases between. Here the CDR3 reads CARTEQETQYF. The CDR3 DNA reads TGTGCCCGGACAGAGCAAGAGACCCAGTACTTC.

This clone occurred once. This chain links TRBV11-2 with TRBJ2-3; D remains ambiguous. The germline V gene has CDR1 SGHAT and CDR2 FQNNGV. V was clipped by 2 bases and J by 6 bases, with 9 bases between them. The CDR3 has 13 amino acids. The CDR3 is CASSLLGFDTQYF. CDR3 DNA sequence: TGTGCCAGCAGCTTACTGGGTTTCGATACGCAGTATTTT.

The chain carries TRBV7-3 and TRBJ1-1; 8 nucleotides match TRBD1. Losses at the gene ends were 9 bases for V and 6 bases for J; bases not matched to a gene: 9. CDR3 length: 13 residues. Germline V CDR1 and CDR2: SGHTA, FQGTGA. The CDR3 DNA is TGTGCCAGTGCGACAGGGGCAGGGGCTGAAGCTTTCTTT. Its protein product is CASATGAGAEAFF.

V and J are TRBV19 and TRBJ2-2, with 12 positions matching TRBD1. V dropped 6 bases and J dropped 5; count of bases not matched to a gene: 1. In germline, CDR1 is LNHDA, CDR2 SQIVND (reference sequence). This CDR3 has 14 amino acids. CDR3 region: CASRGQGATGELFF. DNA of the CDR3: TGTGCCAGTAGGGGACAGGGGGCGACCGGGGAGCTGTTTTTT.

J is TRBJ1-4 and V is TRBV28; perhaps TRBD1 as D (5 bases). There are 15 residues in the CDR3. In germline, CDR1 is MDHEN, CDR2 SYDVKM. V was pared by 0 bases and J by 3 bases, with 8 bases between. The CDR3: CASSLWGVANEKLFF. As DNA, the CDR3 is TGTGCCAGCAGTTTATGGGGGGTTGCTAATGAAAAACTGTTTTTT.

This sequence joins TRBV9 and TRBJ1-3; D is ambiguous. Germline V gene sequence: CDR1 SGDLS, CDR2 YYNGEE. V dropped 8 bases and J dropped 0 bases, with 6 bases sitting between them. The CDR3 totals 12 residues. The CDR3 DNA is TGTGCCAGTAAGAGCTCTGGAAACACCATATATTTT. Amino acids: CASKSSGNTIYF.

V is TRBV10-1 and J is TRBJ2-3, with 8 bases matching TRBD2. CDR3 length: 11 amino acids. The germline V gene has CDR1 WNHNN and CDR2 SYGVQD (reference sequence). The V gene end was trimmed by 10 bases and the J gene end by 6 bases; junction bases not matched to a gene: 3. The CDR3 here is CATGGMDTQYF. The CDR3 coding sequence is TGCGCCACGGGAGGGATGGATACGCAGTATTTT.

The chain carries TRBV5-6 and TRBJ1-2, with TRBD1 matching 10 bases. This CDR3 has 17 residues. V lost 0 bases, J lost 1 base, and 6 bases stayed unmatched. The germline gives CDR1 SGHDT, CDR2 YYEEEE. CDR3 residues: CASSLGPGTGVNYGYTF. The CDR3 region has the DNA TGTGCCAGCAGCTTGGGGCCCGGGACAGGGGTTAACTATGGCTACACCTTC.

J is TRBJ2-3 and V is TRBV7-2; 14 nucleotides align to TRBD2. This CDR3 has 17 amino acids. Unmatched junction bases numbered 5, after V lost 1 base and J lost 5 bases. Germline lookup yields CDR1 SGHTA and CDR2 FQGNSA. For the CDR3, the DNA is TGTGCCAGCAGCTTAGTGGGACTAGCGGGAGTCCTAGATACGCAGTATTTT. This encodes CASSLVGLAGVLDTQYF.

The chain employs TRBV7-8 and TRBJ2-5; the D is unclear. In germline, CDR1 is SGHVS, CDR2 FQNEAQ. This CDR3 contains 14 residues. V shed 2 bases and J shed 5 bases, with 12 bases lying between them. The CDR3 spells CASSLQLGRETQYF. The CDR3 DNA is TGTGCCAGCAGCTTACAGTTAGGCCGGGAGACCCAGTACTTC.

The chain joins TRBV2 to TRBJ2-2; 7 bases are shared with TRBD1. Germline assignment: CDR1 SNHLY and CDR2 FYNNEI. This CDR3 comprises 14 residues. The trim removed 8 bases at V and 5 bases at J, leaving 8 bases unmatched. The DNA of the CDR3 is TGTGCCAGCGGCAACAGGGGAAGGACCGGGGAGCTGTTTTTT. It translates to CASGNRGRTGELFF. Based on the CDR3 plus reference TRBV2 and TRBJ2-2, the full variable domain is EPEVTQTPSHQVTQMGQEVILRCVPISNHLYFYWYRQILGQKVEFLVSFYNNEISEKSEIFDDQFSVERPDGSNFTLKIRSTKLEDSAMYFCASGNRGRTGELFFGEGSRLTVL.

As regards this clone: The identical CDR3 is also encoded by other nucleotide sequences in the sample. The chain carries TRBV28 and TRBJ1-2, with D unclear. Trimming stripped 3 bases from V and 3 bases from J, with 5 bases between. CDR1 MDHEN and CDR2 SYDVKM come from the germline V gene. The CDR3 runs 12 residues. This CDR3 reads CASSLADYGYTF. CDR3 sequence (DNA): TGTGCCAGCAGTTTGGCCGACTATGGCTACACCTTC.

The rearrangement joins TRBV28 to TRBJ1-2; perhaps TRBD1 as D (5 bases). The CDR3 covers 13 residues. The germline gives CDR1 MDHEN, CDR2 SYDVKM. Trimming removed 7 bases from V and 2 bases from J, with 11 bases in between. In DNA, the CDR3 is TGTGCCAGCACCCCGGGGCCAAACTATGGCTACACCTTC. It is translated as CASTPGPNYGYTF.